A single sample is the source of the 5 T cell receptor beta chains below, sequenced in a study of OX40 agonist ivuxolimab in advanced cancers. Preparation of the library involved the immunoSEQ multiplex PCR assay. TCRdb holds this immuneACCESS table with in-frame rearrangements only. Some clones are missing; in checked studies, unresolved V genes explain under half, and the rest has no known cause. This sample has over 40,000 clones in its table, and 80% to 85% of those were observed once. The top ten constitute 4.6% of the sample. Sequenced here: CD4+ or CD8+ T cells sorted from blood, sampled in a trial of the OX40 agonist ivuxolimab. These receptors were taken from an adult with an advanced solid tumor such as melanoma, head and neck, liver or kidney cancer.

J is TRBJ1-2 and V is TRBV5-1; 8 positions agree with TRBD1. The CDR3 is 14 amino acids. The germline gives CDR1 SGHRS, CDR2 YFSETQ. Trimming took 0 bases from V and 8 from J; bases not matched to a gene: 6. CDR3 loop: CASSLGQGASGYTF. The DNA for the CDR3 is TGCGCCAGCAGCTTGGGCCAGGGGGCGAGCGGCTACACCTTC.

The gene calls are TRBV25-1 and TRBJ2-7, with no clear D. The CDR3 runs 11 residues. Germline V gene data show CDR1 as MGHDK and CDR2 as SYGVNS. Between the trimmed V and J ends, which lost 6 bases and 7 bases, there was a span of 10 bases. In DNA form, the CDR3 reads TGTGCCAGCAGCGACCTTTGGGAGCAGTACTTC. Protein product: CASSDLWEQYF.

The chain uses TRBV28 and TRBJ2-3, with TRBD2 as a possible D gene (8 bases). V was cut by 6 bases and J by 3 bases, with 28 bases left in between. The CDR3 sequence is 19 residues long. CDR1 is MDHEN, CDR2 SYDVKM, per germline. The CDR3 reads CASRLGGGRAAGVTDTQYF. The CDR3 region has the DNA TGTGCCAGCAGGCTGGGAGGGGGCAGAGCAGCGGGAGTTACAGATACGCAGTATTTT. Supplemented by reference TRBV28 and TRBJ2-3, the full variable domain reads DVKVTQSSRYLVKRTGEKVFLECVQDMDHENMFWYRQDPGLGLRLIYFSYDVKMKEKGDIPEGYSVSREKKERFSLILESASTNQTSMYLCASRLGGGRAAGVTDTQYFGPGTRLTVL.

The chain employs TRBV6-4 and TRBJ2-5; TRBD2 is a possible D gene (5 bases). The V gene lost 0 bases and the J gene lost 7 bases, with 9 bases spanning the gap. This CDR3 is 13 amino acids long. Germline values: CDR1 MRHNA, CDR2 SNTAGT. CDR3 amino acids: CASSDSKEGTQYF. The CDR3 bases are TGTGCCAGCAGTGACTCGAAAGAGGGGACCCAGTACTTC.

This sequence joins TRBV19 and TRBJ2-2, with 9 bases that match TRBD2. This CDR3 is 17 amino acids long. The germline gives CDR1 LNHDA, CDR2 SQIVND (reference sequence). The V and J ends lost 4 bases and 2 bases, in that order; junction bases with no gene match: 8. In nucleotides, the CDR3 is TGTGCCAGTAGTAGAGAAGGAGCGGGAGGAAACACCGGGGAGCTGTTTTTT. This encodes CASSREGAGGNTGELFF. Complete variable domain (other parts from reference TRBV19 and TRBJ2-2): DGGITQSPKYLFRKEGQNVTLSCEQNLNHDAMYWYRQDPGQGLRLIYYSQIVNDFQKGDIAEGYSVSREKKESFPLTVTSAQKNPTAFYLCASSREGAGGNTGELFFGEGSRLTVL.